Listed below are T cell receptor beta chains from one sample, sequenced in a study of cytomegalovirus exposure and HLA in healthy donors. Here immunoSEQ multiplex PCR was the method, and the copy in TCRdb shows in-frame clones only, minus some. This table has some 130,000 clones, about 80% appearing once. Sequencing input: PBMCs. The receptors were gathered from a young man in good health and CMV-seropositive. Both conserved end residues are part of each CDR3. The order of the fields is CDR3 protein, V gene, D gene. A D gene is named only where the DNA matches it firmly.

CDR3aa: CASSLVTAGAYEQYF
v_gene: TRBV5-1
d_gene: TRBD2

CDR3aa: CAISSGQNNQPQHF
v_gene: TRBV10-3
d_gene: .

CDR3aa: CASSTRDIASPLHF
v_gene: TRBV19
d_gene: .

CDR3aa: CASSQGGGRGQYF
v_gene: TRBV4-1
d_gene: TRBD1

CDR3aa: CASSEGQGKNTEAFF
v_gene: TRBV2
d_gene: TRBD1

CDR3aa: CASSPVGQMNTEAFF
v_gene: TRBV13
d_gene: .

CDR3aa: CASSLGRDWLLGEQYF
v_gene: TRBV5-5
d_gene: .

CDR3aa: CASSFRPGGGPRLNEKLFF
v_gene: TRBV27
d_gene: TRBD1

CDR3aa: CASSGQGADEKLFF
v_gene: TRBV9
d_gene: TRBD1

CDR3aa: CASSLAGTGEETQYF
v_gene: TRBV5-1
d_gene: TRBD1

CDR3aa: CASSLRNSGRGTDTQYF
v_gene: TRBV5-4
d_gene: TRBD2

CDR3aa: CASSTGLVGPSQETQYF
v_gene: TRBV5-1
d_gene: TRBD2